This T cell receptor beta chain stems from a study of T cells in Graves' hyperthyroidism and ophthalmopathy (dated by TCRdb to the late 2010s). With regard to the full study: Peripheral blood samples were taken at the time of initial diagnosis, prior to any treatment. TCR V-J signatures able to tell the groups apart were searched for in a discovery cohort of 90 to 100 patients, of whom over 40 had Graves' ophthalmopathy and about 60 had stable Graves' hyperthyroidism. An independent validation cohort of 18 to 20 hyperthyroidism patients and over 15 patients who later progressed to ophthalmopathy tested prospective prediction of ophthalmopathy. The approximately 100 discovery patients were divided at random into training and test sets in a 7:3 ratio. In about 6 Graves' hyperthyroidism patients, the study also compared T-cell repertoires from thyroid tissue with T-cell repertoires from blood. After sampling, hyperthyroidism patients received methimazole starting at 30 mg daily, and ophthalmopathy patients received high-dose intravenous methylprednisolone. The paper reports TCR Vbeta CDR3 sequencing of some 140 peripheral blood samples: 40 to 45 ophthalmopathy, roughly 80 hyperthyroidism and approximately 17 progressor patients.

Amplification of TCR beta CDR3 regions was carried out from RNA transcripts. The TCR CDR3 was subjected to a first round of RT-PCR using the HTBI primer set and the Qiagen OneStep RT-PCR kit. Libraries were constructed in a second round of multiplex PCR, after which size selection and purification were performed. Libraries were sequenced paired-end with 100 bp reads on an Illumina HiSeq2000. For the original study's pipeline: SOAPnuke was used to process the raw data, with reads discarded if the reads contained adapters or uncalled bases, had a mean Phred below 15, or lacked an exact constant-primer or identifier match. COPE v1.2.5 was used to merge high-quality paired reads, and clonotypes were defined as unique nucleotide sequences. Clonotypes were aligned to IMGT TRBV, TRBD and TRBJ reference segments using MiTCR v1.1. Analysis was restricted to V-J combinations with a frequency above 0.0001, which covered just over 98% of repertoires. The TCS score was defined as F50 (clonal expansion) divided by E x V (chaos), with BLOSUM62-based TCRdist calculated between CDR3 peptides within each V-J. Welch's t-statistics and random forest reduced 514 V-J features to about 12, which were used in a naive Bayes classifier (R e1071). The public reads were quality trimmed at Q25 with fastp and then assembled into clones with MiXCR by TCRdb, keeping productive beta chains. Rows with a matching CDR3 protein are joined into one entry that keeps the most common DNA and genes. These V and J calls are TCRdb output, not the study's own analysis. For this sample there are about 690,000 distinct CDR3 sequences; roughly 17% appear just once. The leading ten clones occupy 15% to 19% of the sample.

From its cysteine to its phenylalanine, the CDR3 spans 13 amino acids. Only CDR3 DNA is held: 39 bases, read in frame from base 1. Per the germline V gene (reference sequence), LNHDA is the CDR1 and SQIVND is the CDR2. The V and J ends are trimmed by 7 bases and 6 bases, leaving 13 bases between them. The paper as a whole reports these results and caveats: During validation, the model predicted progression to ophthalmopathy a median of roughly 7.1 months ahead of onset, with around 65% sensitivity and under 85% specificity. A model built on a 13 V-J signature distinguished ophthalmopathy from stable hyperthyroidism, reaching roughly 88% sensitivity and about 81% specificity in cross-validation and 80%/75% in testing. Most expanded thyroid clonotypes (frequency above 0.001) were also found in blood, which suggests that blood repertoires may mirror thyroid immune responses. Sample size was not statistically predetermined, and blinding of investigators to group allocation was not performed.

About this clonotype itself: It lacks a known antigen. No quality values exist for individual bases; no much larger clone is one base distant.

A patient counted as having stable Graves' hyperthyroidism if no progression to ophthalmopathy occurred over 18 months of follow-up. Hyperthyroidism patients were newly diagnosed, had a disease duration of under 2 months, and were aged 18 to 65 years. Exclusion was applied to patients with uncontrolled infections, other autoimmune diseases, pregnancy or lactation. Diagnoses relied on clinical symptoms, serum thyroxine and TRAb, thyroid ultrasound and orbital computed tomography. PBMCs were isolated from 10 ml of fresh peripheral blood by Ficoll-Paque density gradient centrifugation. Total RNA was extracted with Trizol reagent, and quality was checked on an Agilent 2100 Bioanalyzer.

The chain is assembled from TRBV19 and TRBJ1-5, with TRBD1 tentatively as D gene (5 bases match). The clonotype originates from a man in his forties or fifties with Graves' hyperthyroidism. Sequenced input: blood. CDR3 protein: CASKGRDPQPQHF. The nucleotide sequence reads TGTGCCAGTAAGGGCAGGGACCCTCAGCCCCAGCATTTT. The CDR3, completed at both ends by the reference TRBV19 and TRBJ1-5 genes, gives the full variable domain DGGITQSPKYLFRKEGQNVTLSCEQNLNHDAMYWYRQDPGQGLRLIYYSQIVNDFQKGDIAEGYSVSREKKESFPLTVTSAQKNPTAFYLCASKGRDPQPQHFGDGTRLSIL.